A selection of T cell receptor beta chains follows, all from one sample in a study of blood T cell repertoires in COVID-19. The assay was immunoSEQ multiplex PCR, and TCRdb's table has in-frame clones only and misses some. The sample contains around 300,000 clones, approximately 91% of which appear only once. What was sequenced was PBMCs or T cells enriched from blood (not recorded which). These receptors were taken from a woman younger than 45 who had recovered from COVID-19. The CDR3 runs from the conserved cysteine through the conserved F or W. D genes are given only for firm matches. Only some rows state a clone size, as once, few, many or a class for expanded clones.

D gene: NA; J gene: TRBJ1-2; CDR3 length: 22; V gene: TRBV21-1; clone size: NA; CDR3 DNA: TGTGCCAGCTTACAGAGGGTGTACCAACAGGGCCTCATCCCGAAGGGTAACTATGGCTACACCTTC; CDR3 protein: CASLQRVYQQGLIPKGNYGYTF
D gene: NA; J gene: TRBJ2-7; CDR3 length: 12; V gene: TRBV28; clone size: NA; CDR3 DNA: TGTGCCAGCAGTTCGACACAGGTCGGGCAGTACTTC; CDR3 protein: CASSSTQVGQYF
D gene: TRBD2; J gene: TRBJ2-1; CDR3 length: 15; V gene: TRBV7-2; clone size: few; CDR3 DNA: TGTGCCAGCAGCTTAATACGGGGACTAGAATATGAGCAGTTCTTC; CDR3 protein: CASSLIRGLEYEQFF
D gene: TRBD1; J gene: TRBJ1-3; CDR3 length: 19; V gene: TRBV7-2; clone size: NA; CDR3 DNA: TGTGCCAGCAGCAGCCGGGACAGCGCCATCCTAATCTCTGGAAACACCATATATTTT; CDR3 protein: CASSSRDSAILISGNTIYF
D gene: TRBD1; J gene: TRBJ1-6; CDR3 length: 20; V gene: TRBV4-3; clone size: few; CDR3 DNA: TGCGCCAGCAGCGTTATTCCCGGGACAGGATTTATAATTCACCCCTCAACCCTCCACTTT; CDR3 protein: CASSVIPGTGFIIHPSTLHF
D gene: NA; J gene: TRBJ2-5; CDR3 length: 14; V gene: TRBV28; clone size: NA; CDR3 DNA: TGTGCCAGCAGTTTATACGGACAACAAGAGACCCAGTACTTC; CDR3 protein: CASSLYGQQETQYF
D gene: TRBD2; J gene: TRBJ2-1; CDR3 length: 19; V gene: TRBV30; clone size: NA; CDR3 DNA: TGTGCCTGGAGTGATCATCGAATCTCAGCGGGAGCCAACTACAATGAGCAGTTCTTC; CDR3 protein: CAWSDHRISAGANYNEQFF
D gene: NA; J gene: TRBJ2-5; CDR3 length: 15; V gene: TRBV4-1; clone size: NA; CDR3 DNA: TGCGCCAGCAACACTCGCCCCTCAGGGTACGAGACCCAGTACTTC; CDR3 protein: CASNTRPSGYETQYF
D gene: NA; J gene: TRBJ1-1; CDR3 length: 11; V gene: TRBV2; clone size: NA; CDR3 DNA: TGTGCCAGCAGCGGTCTCCCTGAAGCTTTCTTT; CDR3 protein: CASSGLPEAFF
D gene: TRBD1; J gene: TRBJ1-2; CDR3 length: 13; V gene: TRBV12-3/TRBV12-4; clone size: NA; CDR3 DNA: TGTGCCAGCATCATAGGGGGCGACTATGGCTACACCTTC; CDR3 protein: CASIIGGDYGYTF
D gene: NA; J gene: TRBJ2-7; CDR3 length: 14; V gene: TRBV27; clone size: NA; CDR3 DNA: TGTGCCAGCAGTTTATCGAGGACTCCCTACGAGCAGTACTTC; CDR3 protein: CASSLSRTPYEQYF
D gene: NA; J gene: TRBJ1-5; CDR3 length: 16; V gene: TRBV5-1; clone size: NA; CDR3 DNA: TGCGCCAGCAGCTTGGTCGGGAAGGTCTCATCGCAGCCCCAGCATTTT; CDR3 protein: CASSLVGKVSSQPQHF
D gene: NA; J gene: TRBJ2-5; CDR3 length: 13; V gene: TRBV12-3/TRBV12-4; clone size: NA; CDR3 DNA: TGTGCCAGCAGACTGGACTCCCAAGAGACCCAGTACTTC; CDR3 protein: CASRLDSQETQYF
D gene: TRBD1; J gene: TRBJ2-1; CDR3 length: 15; V gene: TRBV9; clone size: NA; CDR3 DNA: TGTGCCAGCAGCCCCACAGGGGGTTTCTACAATGAGCAGTTCTTC; CDR3 protein: CASSPTGGFYNEQFF